This T cell receptor beta chain came from a study of post-analysis software for immune sequencing data. Unique molecular identifiers tagged the TCR beta cDNA libraries. MiXCR, applied by TCRdb to the PCR reads, yields one record per CDR3 protein. The sample has approximately 690,000 distinct CDR3 sequences, 59% seen once. J was trimmed by 7 bases and V by 7 bases; bases with no gene match: 15. Germline loops: CDR1 SGHDT, CDR2 YYEEEE. The CDR3 length is 15 residues. As concerns this clonotype: Its matching antigen is unknown.

Study-wide points: The F measure placed samples prepared in the same batch into strongly shared clusters. With TRBV5-6, TRBV5-1 and TRBV20-1 included, about five TRBV segments were more frequent in patients than in controls.

The sample consisted of blood. The receptor comes from a girl aged 2-9 years with multiple sclerosis. The chain couples TRBV5-6 to TRBJ2-7; 9 bases align to TRBD2. CDR3 region: CASPRSAGGHEEQYF. The DNA for the CDR3 is TGTGCCAGCCCGCGAAGCGCGGGAGGGCACGAGGAGCAGTACTTC.